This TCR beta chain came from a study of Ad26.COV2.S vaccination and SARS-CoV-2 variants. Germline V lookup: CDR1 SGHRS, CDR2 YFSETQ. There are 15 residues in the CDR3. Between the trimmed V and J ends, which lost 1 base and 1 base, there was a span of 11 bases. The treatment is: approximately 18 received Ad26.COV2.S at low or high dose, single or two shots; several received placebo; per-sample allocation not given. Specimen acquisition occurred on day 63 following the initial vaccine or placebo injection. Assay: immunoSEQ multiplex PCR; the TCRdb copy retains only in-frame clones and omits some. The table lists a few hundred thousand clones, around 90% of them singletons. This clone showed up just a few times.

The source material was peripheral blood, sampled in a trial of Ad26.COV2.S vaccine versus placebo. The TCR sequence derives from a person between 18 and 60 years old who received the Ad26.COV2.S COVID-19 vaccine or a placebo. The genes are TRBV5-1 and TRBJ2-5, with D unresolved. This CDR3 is CASSLNGIVQETQYF. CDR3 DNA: TGCGCCAGCAGCTTGAATGGTATCGTCCAAGAGACCCAGTACTTC.